This T cell receptor beta chain was observed in a study of Graves' ophthalmopathy and Graves' hyperthyroidism. Amplification of the TCR beta CDR3 regions used RNA transcripts (as template). Amplification began with first-round RT-PCR using HTBI primers, then second-round multiplex PCR was performed. One entry per CDR3 protein, called by TCRdb with MiXCR from the multiplex PCR reads. The data contain some 400,000 distinct CDR3 sequences, approximately 16% of them singletons. This CDR3 is 12 amino acids long. The V end was cut by 5 bases, the J end by 2 bases, with 10 bases between. Looked up from germline, CDR1 is DFQATT and CDR2 is SNEGSKA (reference sequence). The sample holds many counts of this clonotype.

The sequenced material came from peripheral blood. The sequence was collected from a woman under 30 with Graves' ophthalmopathy. This chain joins TRBV20-1 and TRBJ2-7; D call uncertain. The CDR3 nucleotides read TGCAGTGCTCTGGCGGAGACCTACGAGCAGTACTTC. It specifies CSALAETYEQYF.